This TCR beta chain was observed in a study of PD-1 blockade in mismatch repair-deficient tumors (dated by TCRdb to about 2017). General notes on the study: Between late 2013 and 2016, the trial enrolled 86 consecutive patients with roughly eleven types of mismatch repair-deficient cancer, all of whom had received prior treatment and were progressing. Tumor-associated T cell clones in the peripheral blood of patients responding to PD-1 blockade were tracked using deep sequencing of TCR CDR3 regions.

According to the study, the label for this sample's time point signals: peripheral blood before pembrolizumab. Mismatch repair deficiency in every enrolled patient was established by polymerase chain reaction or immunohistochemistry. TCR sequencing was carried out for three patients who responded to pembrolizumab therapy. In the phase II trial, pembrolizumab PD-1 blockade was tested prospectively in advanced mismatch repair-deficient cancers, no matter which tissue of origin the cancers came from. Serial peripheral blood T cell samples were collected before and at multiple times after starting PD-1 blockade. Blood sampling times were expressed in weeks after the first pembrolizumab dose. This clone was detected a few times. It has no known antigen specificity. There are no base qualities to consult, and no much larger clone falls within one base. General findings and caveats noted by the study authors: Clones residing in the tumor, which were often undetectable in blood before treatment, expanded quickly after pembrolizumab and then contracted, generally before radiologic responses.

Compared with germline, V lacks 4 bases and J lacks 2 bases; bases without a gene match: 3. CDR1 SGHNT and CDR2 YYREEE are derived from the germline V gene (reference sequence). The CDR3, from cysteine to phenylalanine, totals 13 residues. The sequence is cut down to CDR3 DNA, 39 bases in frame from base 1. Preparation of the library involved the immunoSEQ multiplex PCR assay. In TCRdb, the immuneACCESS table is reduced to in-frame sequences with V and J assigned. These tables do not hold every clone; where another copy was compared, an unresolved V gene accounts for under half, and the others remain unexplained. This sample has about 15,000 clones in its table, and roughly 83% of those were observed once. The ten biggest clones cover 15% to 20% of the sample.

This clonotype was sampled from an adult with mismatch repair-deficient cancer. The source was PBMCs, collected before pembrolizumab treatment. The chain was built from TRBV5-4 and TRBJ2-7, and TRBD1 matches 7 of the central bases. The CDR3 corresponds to CASSRDRAYEQYF. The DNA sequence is TGTGCCAGCAGCCGCGACAGGGCCTACGAGCAGTACTTC.